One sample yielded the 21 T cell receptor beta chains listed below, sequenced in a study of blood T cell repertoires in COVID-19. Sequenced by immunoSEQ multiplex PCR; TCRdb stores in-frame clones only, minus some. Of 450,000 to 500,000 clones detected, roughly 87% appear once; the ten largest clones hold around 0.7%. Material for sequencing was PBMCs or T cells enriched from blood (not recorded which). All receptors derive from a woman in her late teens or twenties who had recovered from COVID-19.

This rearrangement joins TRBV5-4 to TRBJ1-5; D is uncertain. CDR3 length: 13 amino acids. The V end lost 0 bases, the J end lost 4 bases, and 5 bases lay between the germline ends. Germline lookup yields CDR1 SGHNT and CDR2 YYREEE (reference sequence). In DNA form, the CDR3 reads TGTGCCAGCAGCTTGGAAGCAAATCAGCCCCAGCATTTT. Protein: CASSLEANQPQHF.

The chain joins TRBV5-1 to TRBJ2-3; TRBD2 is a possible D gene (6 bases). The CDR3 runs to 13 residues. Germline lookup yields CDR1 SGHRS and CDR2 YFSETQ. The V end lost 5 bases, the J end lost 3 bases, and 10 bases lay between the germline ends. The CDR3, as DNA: TGCGCCAGCAGGGGACTCCTAACAGATACGCAGTATTTT. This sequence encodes CASRGLLTDTQYF.

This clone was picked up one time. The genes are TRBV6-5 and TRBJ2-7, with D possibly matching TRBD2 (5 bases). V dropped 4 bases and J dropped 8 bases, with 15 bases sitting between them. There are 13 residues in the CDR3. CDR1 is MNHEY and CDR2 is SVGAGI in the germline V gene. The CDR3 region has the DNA TGTGCCAGCAGTTCCACCGCGAGGGAGAAGCAGTACTTC. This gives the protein CASSSTAREKQYF.

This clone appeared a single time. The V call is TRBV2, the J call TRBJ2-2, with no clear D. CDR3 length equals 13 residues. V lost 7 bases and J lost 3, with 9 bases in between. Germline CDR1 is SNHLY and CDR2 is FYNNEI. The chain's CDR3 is CASKLADTGELFF. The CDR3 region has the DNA TGTGCCAGCAAACTGGCGGACACCGGGGAGCTGTTTTTT. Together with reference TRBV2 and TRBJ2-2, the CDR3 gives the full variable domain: EPEVTQTPSHQVTQMGQEVILRCVPISNHLYFYWYRQILGQKVEFLVSFYNNEISEKSEIFDDQFSVERPDGSNFTLKIRSTKLEDSAMYFCASKLADTGELFFGEGSRLTVL.

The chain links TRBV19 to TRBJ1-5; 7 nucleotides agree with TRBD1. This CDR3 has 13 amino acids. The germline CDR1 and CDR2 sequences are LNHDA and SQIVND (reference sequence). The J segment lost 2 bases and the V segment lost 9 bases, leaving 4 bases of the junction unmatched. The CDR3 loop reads CASAGTGNQPQHF. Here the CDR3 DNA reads TGTGCCAGCGCAGGGACAGGCAATCAGCCCCAGCATTTT. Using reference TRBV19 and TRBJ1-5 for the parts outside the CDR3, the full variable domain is DGGITQSPKYLFRKEGQNVTLSCEQNLNHDAMYWYRQDPGQGLRLIYYSQIVNDFQKGDIAEGYSVSREKKESFPLTVTSAQKNPTAFYLCASAGTGNQPQHFGDGTRLSIL.

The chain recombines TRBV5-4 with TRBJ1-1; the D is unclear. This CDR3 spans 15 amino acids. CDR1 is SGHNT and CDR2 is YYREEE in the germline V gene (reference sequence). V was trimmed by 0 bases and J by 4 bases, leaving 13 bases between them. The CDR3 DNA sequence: TGTGCCAGCAGCTTGGATGGAGGGCTGGGCACTGAAGCTTTCTTT. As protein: CASSLDGGLGTEAFF.

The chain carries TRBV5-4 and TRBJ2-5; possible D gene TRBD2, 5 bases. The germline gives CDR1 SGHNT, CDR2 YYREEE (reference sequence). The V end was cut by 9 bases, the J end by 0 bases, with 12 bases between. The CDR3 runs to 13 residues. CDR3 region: CATLSGNQETQYF. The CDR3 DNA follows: TGTGCCACCCTCTCGGGGAACCAAGAGACCCAGTACTTC.

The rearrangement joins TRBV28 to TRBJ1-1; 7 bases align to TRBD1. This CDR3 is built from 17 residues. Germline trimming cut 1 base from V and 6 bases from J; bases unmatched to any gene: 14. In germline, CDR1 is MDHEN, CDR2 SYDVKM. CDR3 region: CASSLLTTTGEEAEAFF. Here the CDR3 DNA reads TGTGCCAGCAGTTTATTAACGACAACAGGGGAGGAAGCTGAAGCTTTCTTT.

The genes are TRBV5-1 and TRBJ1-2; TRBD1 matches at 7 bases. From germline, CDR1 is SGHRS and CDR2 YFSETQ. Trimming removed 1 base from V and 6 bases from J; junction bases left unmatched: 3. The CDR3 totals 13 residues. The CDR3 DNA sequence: TGCGCCAGCAGCTTGACAGGGGTCGATGGCTACACCTTC. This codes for CASSLTGVDGYTF.

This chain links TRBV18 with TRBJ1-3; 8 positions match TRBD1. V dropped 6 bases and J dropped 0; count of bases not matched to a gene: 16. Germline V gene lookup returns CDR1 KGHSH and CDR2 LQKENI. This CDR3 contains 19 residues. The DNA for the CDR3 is TGTGCCAGCTCGCCGGCATATGATACAACAGGGGGCTCTGGAAACACCATATATTTT. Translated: CASSPAYDTTGGSGNTIYF.

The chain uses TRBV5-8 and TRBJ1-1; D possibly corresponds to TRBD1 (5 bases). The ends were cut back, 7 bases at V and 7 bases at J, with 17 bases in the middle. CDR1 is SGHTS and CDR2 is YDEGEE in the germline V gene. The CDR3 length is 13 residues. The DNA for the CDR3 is TGTGCCAGCCTTTCGGGGGACGGAGGTGAAGCTTTCTTT. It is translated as CASLSGDGGEAFF.

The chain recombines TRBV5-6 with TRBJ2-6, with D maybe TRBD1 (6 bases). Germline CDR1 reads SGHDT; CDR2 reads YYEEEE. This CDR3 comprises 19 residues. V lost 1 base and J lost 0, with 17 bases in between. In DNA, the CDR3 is TGTGCCAGCAGCTTGAATTCGAGGGGGATACTCTCTGGGGCCAACGTCCTGACTTTC. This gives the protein CASSLNSRGILSGANVLTF.

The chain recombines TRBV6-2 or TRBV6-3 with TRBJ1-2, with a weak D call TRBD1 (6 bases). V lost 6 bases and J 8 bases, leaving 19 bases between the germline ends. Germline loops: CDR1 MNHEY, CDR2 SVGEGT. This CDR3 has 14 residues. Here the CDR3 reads CASSRSLGQFGYTF. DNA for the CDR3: TGTGCCAGCAGCCGATCCCTCGGACAGTTCGGCTACACCTTC.

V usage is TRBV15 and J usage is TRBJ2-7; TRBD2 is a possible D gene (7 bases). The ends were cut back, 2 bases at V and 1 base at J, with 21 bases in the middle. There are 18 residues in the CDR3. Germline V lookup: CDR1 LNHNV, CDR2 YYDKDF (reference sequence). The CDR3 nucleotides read TGTGCCACCAGCAGAAGGGGGTCGGGGGGACTGCGATCCTACGAGCAGTACTTC. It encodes CATSRRGSGGLRSYEQYF.

CDR3 sequence (DNA): TGTGCCTGGAGTGGGGCCCTCAATAGCTATGGCTACACCTTC. Encoded protein: CAWSGALNSYGYTF. The V call is TRBV30, the J call TRBJ1-2, with no clear D. This CDR3 region has 14 residues. The germline V gene encodes CDR1 GTSNPN and CDR2 SVGIG (reference sequence). Trimming shortened V by 1 base and J by 4 bases, and 13 bases separated the two germline ends. The full variable domain, completed using reference TRBV30 and TRBJ1-2, is SQTIHQWPATLVQPVGSPLSLECTVEGTSNPNLYWYRQAAGRGLQLLFYSVGIGQISSEVPQNLSASRPQDRQFILSSKKLLLSDSGFYLCAWSGALNSYGYTFGSGTRLTVV.

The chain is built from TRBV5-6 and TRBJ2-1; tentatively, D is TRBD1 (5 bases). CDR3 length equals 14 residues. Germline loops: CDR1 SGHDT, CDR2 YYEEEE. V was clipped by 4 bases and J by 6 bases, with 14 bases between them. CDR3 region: CASSAPGKSNEQFF. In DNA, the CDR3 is TGTGCCAGCAGCGCGCCAGGGAAGAGCAATGAGCAGTTCTTC. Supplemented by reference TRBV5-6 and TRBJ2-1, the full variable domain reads DAGVTQSPTHLIKTRGQQVTLRCSPKSGHDTVSWYQQALGQGPQFIFQYYEEEERQRGNFPDRFSGHQFPNYSSELNVNALLLGDSALYLCASSAPGKSNEQFFGPGTRLTVL.

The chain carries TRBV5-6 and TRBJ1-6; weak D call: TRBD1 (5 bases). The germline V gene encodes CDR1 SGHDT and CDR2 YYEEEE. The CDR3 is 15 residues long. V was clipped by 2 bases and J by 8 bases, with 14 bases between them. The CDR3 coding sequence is TGTGCCAGCAGCTTTAATCAGGGCTTGTATTCACCCCTCCACTTT. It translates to CASSFNQGLYSPLHF.

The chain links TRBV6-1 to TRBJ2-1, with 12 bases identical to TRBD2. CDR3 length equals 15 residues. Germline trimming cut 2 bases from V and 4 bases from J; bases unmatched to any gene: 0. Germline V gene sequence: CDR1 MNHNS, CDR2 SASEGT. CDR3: CASSELAGGYNEQFF. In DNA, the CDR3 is TGTGCCAGCAGTGAACTAGCGGGGGGGTACAATGAGCAGTTCTTC.

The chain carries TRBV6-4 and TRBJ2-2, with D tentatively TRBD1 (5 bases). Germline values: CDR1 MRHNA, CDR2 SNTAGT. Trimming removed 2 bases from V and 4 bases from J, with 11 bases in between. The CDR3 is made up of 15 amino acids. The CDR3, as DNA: TGTGCCAGCAGTGACGGTAAAGGGGCCACCGGGGAGCTGTTTTTT. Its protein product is CASSDGKGATGELFF.

CDR3 region: CASSLERGFGYGYTF. CDR3 DNA sequence: TGTGCCAGCAGCTTAGAAAGGGGGTTTGGCTATGGCTACACCTTC. The V and J genes are TRBV7-2 and TRBJ1-2, with a weak D call TRBD1 (6 bases). Per the germline V gene, CDR1 is SGHTA and CDR2 is FQGNSA. V lost 1 base to trimming and J lost 4 bases, with 13 bases between them. This CDR3 region has 15 residues.

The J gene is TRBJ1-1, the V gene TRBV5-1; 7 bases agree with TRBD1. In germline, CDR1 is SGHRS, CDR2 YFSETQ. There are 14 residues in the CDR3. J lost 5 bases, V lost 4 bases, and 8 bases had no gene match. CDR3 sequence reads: CASSLSLQGTEAFF. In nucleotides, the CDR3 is TGCGCCAGCAGCCTTTCCCTACAGGGGACTGAAGCTTTCTTT.